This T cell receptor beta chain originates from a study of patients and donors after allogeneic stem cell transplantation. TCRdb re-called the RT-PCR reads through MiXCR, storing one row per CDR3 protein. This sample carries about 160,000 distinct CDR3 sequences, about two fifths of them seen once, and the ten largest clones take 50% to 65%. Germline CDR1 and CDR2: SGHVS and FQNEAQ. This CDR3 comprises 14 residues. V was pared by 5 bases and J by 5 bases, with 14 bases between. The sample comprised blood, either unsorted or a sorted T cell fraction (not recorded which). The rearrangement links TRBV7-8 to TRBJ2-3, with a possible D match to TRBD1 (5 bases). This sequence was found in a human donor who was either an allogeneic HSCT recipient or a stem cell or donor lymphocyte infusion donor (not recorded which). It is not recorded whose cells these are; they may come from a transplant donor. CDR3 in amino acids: CASSPRVGQDTQYF. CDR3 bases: TGTGCCAGCAGCCCCCGAGTGGGGCAAGATACGCAGTATTTT. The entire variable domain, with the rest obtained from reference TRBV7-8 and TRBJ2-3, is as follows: GAGVSQSPRYKVAKRGQDVALRCDPISGHVSLFWYQQALGQGPEFLTYFQNEAQLDKSGLPSDRFFAERPEGSVSTLKIQRTQQEDSAVYLCASSPRVGQDTQYFGPGTRLTVL.